These 9 T cell receptor beta chains share one sample of origin, sequenced in a study of cytomegalovirus exposure and HLA in healthy donors. PCR involved 60 Vbeta and 13 Jbeta primers. Libraries were prepared by immunoSEQ multiplex PCR; TCRdb keeps only in-frame clonotypes and omits some of them. This sample has approximately 180,000 clones, with about 90% found just once. The sequenced material came from PBMCs. These TCRs come from a girl under three years old in good health and CMV-seronegative.

The chain employs TRBV5-1 and TRBJ1-1; D unresolved. The CDR3 runs to 14 residues. The germline V and J ends were trimmed by 0 bases and 4 bases, with 10 bases remaining between them. In germline, CDR1 is SGHRS, CDR2 YFSETQ. CDR3 region: CASSLGTAGTEAFF. The CDR3 coding sequence is TGCGCCAGCAGCTTGGGGACTGCGGGCACTGAAGCTTTCTTT.

The chain employs TRBV28 and TRBJ1-1; 7 bases line up with TRBD1. After removal of 3 bases from V and 1 base from J, the junction contained 2 bases not matched to a gene. Germline V CDR1 and CDR2: MDHEN, SYDVKM. The CDR3 sequence is 14 residues long. The CDR3 region has the DNA TGTGCCAGCAGTTTTCAGGGGGGGAACACTGAAGCTTTCTTT. It codes for CASSFQGGNTEAFF.

The chain uses TRBV5-5 and TRBJ1-1, with D perhaps matching TRBD1 (5 bases). This CDR3 spans 16 amino acids. Trimming shortened V by 3 bases and J by 6 bases, and 21 bases separated the two germline ends. Germline-derived CDR1 and CDR2 are SGHKS and YYEKEE (reference sequence). Here the CDR3 DNA reads TGTGCCAGCAGCTCCCAATATTTAGGGCGGGGGGCTGAAGCTTTCTTT. Translation: CASSSQYLGRGAEAFF.

This clone was recorded once. The chain recombines TRBV6-5 with TRBJ2-1; D gene ambiguous. Trimming left V 2 bases short and J 0 bases short, with 11 bases between. Germline V CDR1 and CDR2: MNHEY, SVGAGI. This CDR3 region has 16 residues. The CDR3 here is CASSYAALSSYNEQFF. CDR3 DNA sequence: TGTGCCAGCAGTTACGCGGCGTTGAGCTCCTACAATGAGCAGTTCTTC.

In the case of this clone: The same CDR3 also results from other DNA sequences found in this sample. The chain links TRBV9 to TRBJ2-3; 8 bases are shared with TRBD2. The CDR3 is 15 residues long. Germline CDR1 and CDR2: SGDLS and YYNGEE. The trim removed 0 bases at V and 3 bases at J, leaving 3 bases unmatched. The CDR3 DNA is TGTGCCAGCAGCGTAGCGGGGGGGCTGACAGATACGCAGTATTTT. Protein sequence: CASSVAGGLTDTQYF.

The CDR3 nucleotides are TGCGCCAGCAGGGATCTACTAGTCGGTGAGCAGTTCTTC. As protein: CASRDLLVGEQFF. The chain recombines TRBV5-1 with TRBJ2-1, with D possibly TRBD2 on 5 matching bases. The CDR3 sequence is 13 residues long. Trimming shortened V by 5 bases and J by 9 bases, and 15 bases separated the two germline ends. CDR1 is SGHRS and CDR2 is YFSETQ in the germline V gene.

This clone was seen a handful of times. V gene TRBV7-3 combines with J gene TRBJ2-3; TRBD2 matches 7 bases. V gave up 1 base and J gave up 2 bases; unmatched junction bases: 15. The CDR3 runs to 19 residues. Germline V gene sequence: CDR1 SGHTA, CDR2 FQGTGA. The CDR3 nucleotides are TGTGCCAGCAGCTTAAGCGCGGCAGGTGCGGGAGTGGTCACAGATACGCAGTATTTT. The encoded protein is CASSLSAAGAGVVTDTQYF.

The genes are TRBV27 and TRBJ2-5, with 7 bases identical to TRBD2. This CDR3 contains 16 residues. V lost 5 bases to trimming and J lost 5 bases; unmatched junction nucleotides: 14. In germline, CDR1 is MNHEY, CDR2 SMNVEV (reference sequence). The CDR3 nucleotides read TGTGCCAGCAGTCCGGCGGCGGGGGAATGGGCGGAGACCCAGTACTTC. It translates to CASSPAAGEWAETQYF.

The rearrangement uses TRBV2 and TRBJ1-1; TRBD1 might be the D (6 bases). V lost 4 bases, J lost 0 bases, and 6 bases lay in between. In germline, CDR1 is SNHLY, CDR2 FYNNEI. This CDR3 spans 13 amino acids. The CDR3 nucleotides read TGTGCCAGCAGTGGGACAGTGAACACTGAAGCTTTCTTT. It translates to CASSGTVNTEAFF.